The table lists the clone carrying this T cell receptor beta chain with many counts. This entry belongs to a study of blood T cells in healthy people across ages. Then a second PCR, running roughly 7 to 11 cycles, was carried out with a sample-barcoded 5' primer and a J-beta primer mix. TCRdb recomputed calls from the 5' RACE reads with MiXCR, one row per CDR3 protein. The sample has more than 800,000 distinct CDR3 sequences, around 26% seen once. The CDR3 is 13 residues long. The ends were cut back, 3 bases at V and 3 bases at J, with 9 bases in the middle. Germline V lookup: CDR1 SGHRS, CDR2 YFSETQ.

This sequence was found in a woman aged 80 or over in good health. The chain recombines TRBV5-1 with TRBJ2-5; D is tentatively TRBD1 or TRBD2 (5 bases each). Sequenced: blood. This chain's CDR3 is CASSSGTKETQYF. CDR3 in DNA: TGCGCCAGCAGCTCAGGGACGAAAGAGACCCAGTACTTC.